The 20 T cell receptor beta chains reported below all come from one sample, sequenced in a study of regulatory T cells in long-lasting Graves disease. In building TCR beta libraries, iRepertoire HTBI primers were used together with Arm-PCR of CDR3 regions. Using its own MiXCR run on the multiplex PCR reads, TCRdb lists one record per CDR3 protein. The data contain 400,000 to 500,000 distinct CDR3 sequences, approximately 23% of them singletons. The sample's time point: persistent/refractory GD, antithyroid drugs over 5 years with positive TRAb. The authors made the TCR library using RNA they extracted from PBMCs. The sequenced sample was peripheral blood mononuclear cells (PBMCs), obtained when the disease was refractory, from a patient treated with antithyroid drugs. The receptor set was obtained from a female donor with Graves disease.

This clonotype has just a few counts. The chain uses TRBV7-2 and TRBJ2-7; D uncertain. CDR3 size: 12 residues. Between the trimmed V and J ends, which lost 5 bases and 3 bases, there was a span of 8 bases. The germline V gene has CDR1 SGHTA and CDR2 FQGNSA. Here the CDR3 reads CASSPPFYEQYF. As DNA, the CDR3 is TGTGCCAGCAGCCCCCCTTTCTACGAGCAGTACTTC.

This clonotype was detected only a few times. The chain carries TRBV5-1 and TRBJ1-1; possibly TRBD1 for D (6 bases). Trimming pared 1 base from V and 3 bases from J, leaving 16 bases between. The CDR3 sequence is 16 residues long. Germline V lookup: CDR1 SGHRS, CDR2 YFSETQ. In nucleotides, the CDR3 is TGCGCCAGCAGCTTGCCCCCGGGACAATCATACACTGAAGCTTTCTTT. Amino acids: CASSLPPGQSYTEAFF.

This clonotype has ten or more counts. The V gene is TRBV10-3, the J gene TRBJ1-2, with no clear D. The CDR3 loop spans 13 amino acids. CDR1 is ENHRY, CDR2 SYGVKD, per germline. The ends were cut back, 3 bases at V and 4 bases at J, with 9 bases in the middle. CDR3 coding DNA: TGTGCCATCAGTGAAGGGCAGAGCTATGGCTACACCTTC. It yields the protein CAISEGQSYGYTF.

Many counts were recorded for this clonotype. This chain links TRBV19 with TRBJ2-7, with 9 bases lining up with TRBD2. The ends lost 11 bases at V and 4 bases at J; junction bases unmatched: 15. The CDR3 contains 15 residues. Germline V lookup: CDR1 LNHDA, CDR2 SQIVND (reference sequence). CDR3 loop: CASRDSGGPQYEQYF. The DNA of the CDR3 is TGTGCCTCTAGGGATAGCGGGGGTCCCCAATACGAGCAGTACTTC. Looking up the rest from reference TRBV19 and TRBJ2-7 gives the full variable domain: DGGITQSPKYLFRKEGQNVTLSCEQNLNHDAMYWYRQDPGQGLRLIYYSQIVNDFQKGDIAEGYSVSREKKESFPLTVTSAQKNPTAFYLCASRDSGGPQYEQYFGPGTRLTVT.

This clonotype was found a few times. This chain links TRBV27 with TRBJ2-4; maybe TRBD2 (5 bases). The germline V gene has CDR1 MNHEY and CDR2 SMNVEV (reference sequence). V lost 3 bases and J 6 bases, leaving 12 bases between the germline ends. The CDR3 has 14 residues. The CDR3 DNA reads as TGTGCCAGCAGTTTCGAGTCCGGGGTAAACATTCAGTACTTC. It specifies CASSFESGVNIQYF.

This clonotype was counted ten times or more. The chain employs TRBV30 and TRBJ1-1; D call uncertain. This CDR3 is 12 amino acids long. The V end was cut by 1 base, the J end by 0 bases, with 3 bases between. The germline V gene has CDR1 GTSNPN and CDR2 SVGIG (reference sequence). CDR3 amino acids: CAWSGMNTEAFF. The CDR3 DNA reads as TGTGCCTGGAGTGGAATGAACACTGAAGCTTTCTTT.

This clonotype was observed a handful of times. Its ends do not fully match the called genes, so a read error is possible. The DNA of the CDR3 is TGTACCTGGAGTGTAGGAGGGGAAGCTTTCTTT. Amino acids: CTWSVGGEAFF. The chain has TRBV30 and TRBJ1-1; unclear D gene. The germline CDR1 and CDR2 sequences are GTSNPN and SVGIG (reference sequence). The CDR3 spans 11 residues.

The genes are TRBV9 and TRBJ2-2; D may be TRBD2 (5 bases). Trimming pared 4 bases from V and 0 bases from J, leaving 16 bases between. This CDR3 has 17 residues. Germline V lookup: CDR1 SGDLS, CDR2 YYNGEE. The CDR3 sequence is CASSPPSGVANTGELFF. In DNA, the CDR3 is TGTGCCAGCAGCCCCCCTTCCGGGGTTGCGAACACCGGGGAGCTGTTTTTT.

A few counts support this clonotype. The rearrangement uses TRBV27 and TRBJ1-1; D unclear. There are 14 residues in the CDR3. Germline lookup yields CDR1 MNHEY and CDR2 SMNVEV (reference sequence). V gave up 1 base and J gave up 4 bases, with 10 bases separating them. The CDR3 nucleotides are TGTGCCAGCAGTTTATTACGGGATCTCACTGAAGCTTTCTTT. Amino acid sequence: CASSLLRDLTEAFF.

The J gene is TRBJ2-2, the V gene TRBV5-1, with TRBD1 as a possible D gene (6 bases). CDR1 is SGHRS and CDR2 is YFSETQ in the germline V gene. CDR3 length: 14 amino acids. Deletions cut 0 bases from V and 5 bases from J, with 8 bases between. The DNA for the CDR3 is TGCGCCAGCAGCTTGGACAGGGAAACCGGGGAGCTGTTTTTT. This codes for CASSLDRETGELFF. The full variable domain, completed using reference TRBV5-1 and TRBJ2-2, is KAGVTQTPRYLIKTRGQQVTLSCSPISGHRSVSWYQQTPGQGLQFLFEYFSETQRNKGNFPGRFSGRQFSNSRSEMNVSTLELGDSALYLCASSLDRETGELFFGEGSRLTVL.

The rearrangement uses TRBV6-5 and TRBJ1-1; D gene ambiguous. Between the trimmed V and J ends, which lost 2 bases and 1 base, there was a span of 17 bases. The germline CDR1 and CDR2 sequences are MNHEY and SVGAGI. There are 17 residues in the CDR3. In nucleotides, the CDR3 is TGTGCCAGCAGTTACCCCACCGGTCGAGCCAAGAACACTGAAGCTTTCTTT. Translation: CASSYPTGRAKNTEAFF.

This clonotype has only a few counts. The chain joins TRBV7-2 to TRBJ2-7, with D perhaps TRBD2 (6 bases). Germline CDR1 is SGHTA and CDR2 is FQGNSA. The CDR3 is 18 residues long. The V end lost 5 bases, the J end lost 4 bases, and 27 bases lay between the germline ends. This chain's CDR3 is CASSLSFSGESGSYEQYF. The DNA of the CDR3 is TGTGCCAGCAGCCTATCCTTTTCCGGGGAAAGCGGGTCGTACGAGCAGTACTTC.

This clonotype occurred many times. V and J are TRBV24-1 and TRBJ2-2, with 7 bases fitting TRBD1. V dropped 2 bases and J dropped 5; count of bases not matched to a gene: 7. Germline V gene data show CDR1 as KGHDR and CDR2 as SFDVKD. This CDR3 is built from 16 residues. DNA for the CDR3: TGTGCCACCAGTGATTCCACCAGGGGGATTACCGGGGAGCTGTTTTTT. Translation: CATSDSTRGITGELFF.

The V and J genes are TRBV7-9 and TRBJ2-3; 8 nucleotides match TRBD2. CDR1 SEHNR and CDR2 FQNEAQ come from the germline V gene (reference sequence). The CDR3 is 16 residues long. V lost 8 bases, J lost 1 base, and 11 bases stayed unmatched. The CDR3 loop reads CASSAMDGGGTDTQYF. For the CDR3, the DNA is TGTGCCAGCTCAGCGATGGACGGGGGGGGCACAGATACGCAGTATTTT.

This clonotype came up a few times. The chain employs TRBV9 and TRBJ2-3; D is uncertain. CDR3 length: 15 amino acids. V was shortened by 2 bases and J by 0 bases, with 10 bases between the two germline ends. Per the germline V gene, CDR1 is SGDLS and CDR2 is YYNGEE. CDR3 loop: CASSVLLTSTDTQYF. CDR3 DNA: TGTGCCAGCAGCGTCCTCCTTACAAGCACAGATACGCAGTATTTT. Full variable domain (missing parts from reference TRBV9 and TRBJ2-3): DSGVTQTPKHLITATGQRVTLRCSPRSGDLSVYWYQQSLDQGLQFLIQYYNGEERAKGNILERFSAQQFPDLHSELNLSSLELGDSALYFCASSVLLTSTDTQYFGPGTRLTVL.

The chain couples TRBV29-1 to TRBJ2-1, with 9 bases identical to TRBD2. After removal of 1 base from V and 14 bases from J, the junction contained 3 bases not matched to a gene. Germline V gene sequence: CDR1 SQVTM, CDR2 ANQGSEA. This CDR3 contains 11 residues. The CDR3 coding sequence is TGCAGCGTTGAAGTCGCGGGGGGGGAGTTCTTC. Protein product: CSVEVAGGEFF.

In this sample, this clonotype turned up many times. This chain connects TRBV28 to TRBJ1-3, with D perhaps TRBD1 (6 bases). From germline, CDR1 is MDHEN and CDR2 SYDVKM. With 7 bases removed from V and 2 bases from J, the gap between germline ends came to 12 bases. This CDR3 comprises 14 residues. CDR3 protein: CASTTEGAGNTIYF. Written as DNA, the CDR3 is TGTGCCAGCACCACGGAGGGGGCTGGAAACACCATATATTTT.

This clonotype has a count of ten or more. The gene calls are TRBV2 and TRBJ1-1; D remains unclear. Germline V gene data show CDR1 as SNHLY and CDR2 as FYNNEI. V was trimmed by 7 bases and J by 0 bases, leaving 12 bases between them. The CDR3 totals 14 residues. For the CDR3, the DNA is TGTGCCAGCATTTACAGCTACATGAACACTGAAGCTTTCTTT. This encodes CASIYSYMNTEAFF.

Notes on this clonotype: A read error may be the cause here, since a much bigger clone is one base away. The chain employs TRBV7-2 and TRBJ2-7; D call uncertain. From germline, CDR1 is SGHTA and CDR2 FQGNSA. CDR3 length: 15 residues. With 1 base removed from V and 0 bases from J, the gap between germline ends came to 10 bases. The DNA of the CDR3 is TGTGCCAGCAGCTTAGGACTCACAACCTCCTACGAGCAGTACTTC. Translation gives CASSLGLTTSYEQYF. Filled out from reference TRBV7-2 and TRBJ2-7, the complete variable domain reads GAGVSQSPSNKVTEKGKDVELRCDPISGHTALYWYRQSLGQGLEFLIYFQGNSAPDKSGLPSDRFSAERTGGSVSTLTIQRTQQEDSAVYLCASSLGLTTSYEQYFGPGTRLTVT.

V gene TRBV19 combines with J gene TRBJ2-2, with D maybe TRBD2 (6 bases). This CDR3 has 15 residues. In germline, CDR1 is LNHDA, CDR2 SQIVND (reference sequence). Trimming cost V 3 bases and J 3 bases, with 11 bases left between them. CDR3 amino acids: CASSIWGRYTGELFF. The CDR3, as DNA: TGTGCCAGTAGTATTTGGGGGAGGTACACCGGGGAGCTGTTTTTT.